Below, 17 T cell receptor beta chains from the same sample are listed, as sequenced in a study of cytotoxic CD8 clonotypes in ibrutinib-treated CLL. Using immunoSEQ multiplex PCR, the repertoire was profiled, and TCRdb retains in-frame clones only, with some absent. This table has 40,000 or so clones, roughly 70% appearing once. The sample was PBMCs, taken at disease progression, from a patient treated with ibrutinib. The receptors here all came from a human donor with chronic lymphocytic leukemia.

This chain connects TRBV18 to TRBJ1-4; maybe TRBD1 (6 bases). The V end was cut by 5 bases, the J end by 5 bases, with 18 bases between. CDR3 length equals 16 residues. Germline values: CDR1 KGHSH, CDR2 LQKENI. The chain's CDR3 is CASSASLRGRNEKLFF. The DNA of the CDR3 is TGTGCCAGCTCAGCGTCTCTCAGGGGCAGAAATGAAAAACTGTTTTTT.

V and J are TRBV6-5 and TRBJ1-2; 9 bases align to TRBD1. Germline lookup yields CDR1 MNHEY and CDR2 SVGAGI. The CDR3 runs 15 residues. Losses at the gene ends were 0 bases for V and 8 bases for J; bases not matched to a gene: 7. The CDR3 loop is CASSYSIQGAQGYTF. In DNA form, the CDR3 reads TGTGCCAGCAGTTACTCGATACAGGGGGCGCAGGGCTACACCTTC.

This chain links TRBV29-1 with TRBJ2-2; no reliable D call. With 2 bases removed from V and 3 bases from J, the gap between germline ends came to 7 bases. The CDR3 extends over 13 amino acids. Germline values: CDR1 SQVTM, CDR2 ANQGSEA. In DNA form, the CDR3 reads TGCAGCGTTGAATGGCAGGACACCGGGGAGCTGTTTTTT. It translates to CSVEWQDTGELFF.

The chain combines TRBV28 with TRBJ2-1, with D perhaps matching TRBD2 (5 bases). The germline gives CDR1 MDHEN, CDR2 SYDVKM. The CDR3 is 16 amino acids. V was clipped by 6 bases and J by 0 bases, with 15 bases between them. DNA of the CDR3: TGTGCCAGCAGCCCCCGGACTTTCCGCTCCTACAATGAGCAGTTCTTC. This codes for CASSPRTFRSYNEQFF.

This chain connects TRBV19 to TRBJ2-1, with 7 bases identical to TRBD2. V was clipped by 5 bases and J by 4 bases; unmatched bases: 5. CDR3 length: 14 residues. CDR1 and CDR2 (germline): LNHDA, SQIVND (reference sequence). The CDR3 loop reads CASSWASGYNEQFF. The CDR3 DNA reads TGTGCCAGTAGTTGGGCTAGCGGTTACAATGAGCAGTTCTTC. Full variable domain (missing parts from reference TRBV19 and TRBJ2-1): DGGITQSPKYLFRKEGQNVTLSCEQNLNHDAMYWYRQDPGQGLRLIYYSQIVNDFQKGDIAEGYSVSREKKESFPLTVTSAQKNPTAFYLCASSWASGYNEQFFGPGTRLTVL.

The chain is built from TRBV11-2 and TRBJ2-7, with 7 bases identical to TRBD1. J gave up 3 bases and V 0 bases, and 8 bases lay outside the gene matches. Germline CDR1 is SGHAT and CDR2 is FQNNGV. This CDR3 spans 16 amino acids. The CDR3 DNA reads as TGTGCCAGCAGCTTAGAGTCGTCGGACAGGCGCTACGAGCAGTACTTC. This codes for CASSLESSDRRYEQYF.

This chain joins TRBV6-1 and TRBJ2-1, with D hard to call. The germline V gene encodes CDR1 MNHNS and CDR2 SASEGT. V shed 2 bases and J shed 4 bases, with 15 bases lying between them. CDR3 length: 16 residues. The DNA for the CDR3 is TGTGCCAGCAGTGAAAGGTTCCAGCAGCTTTACAATGAGCAGTTCTTC. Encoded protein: CASSERFQQLYNEQFF.

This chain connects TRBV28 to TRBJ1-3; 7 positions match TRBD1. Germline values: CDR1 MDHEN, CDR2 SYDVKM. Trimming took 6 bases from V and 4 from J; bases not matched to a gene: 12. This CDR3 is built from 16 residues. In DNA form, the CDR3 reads TGTGCCAGCAGAAAAAACAGGGGTCTGGCGGGAAACACCATATATTTT. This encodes CASRKNRGLAGNTIYF.

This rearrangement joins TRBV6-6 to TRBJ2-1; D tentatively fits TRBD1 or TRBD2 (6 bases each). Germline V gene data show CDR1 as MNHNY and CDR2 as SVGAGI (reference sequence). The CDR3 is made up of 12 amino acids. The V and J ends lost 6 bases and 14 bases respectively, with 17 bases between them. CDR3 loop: CASSPGGDKEFF. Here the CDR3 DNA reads TGTGCCAGCAGCCCGGGCGGGGACAAGGAGTTCTTC.

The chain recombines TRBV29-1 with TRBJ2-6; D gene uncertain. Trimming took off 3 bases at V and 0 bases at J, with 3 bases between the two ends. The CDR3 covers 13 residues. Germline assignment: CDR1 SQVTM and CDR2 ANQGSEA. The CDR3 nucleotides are TGCAGCGTTGACGTCTCTGGGGCCAACGTCCTGACTTTC. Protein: CSVDVSGANVLTF.

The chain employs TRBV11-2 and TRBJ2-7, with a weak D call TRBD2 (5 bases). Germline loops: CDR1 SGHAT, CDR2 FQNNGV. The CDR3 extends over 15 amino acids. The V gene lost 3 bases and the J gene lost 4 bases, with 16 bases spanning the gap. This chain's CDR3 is CASSFPASGLYEQYF. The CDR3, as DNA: TGTGCCAGCAGCTTCCCAGCGTCGGGGTTGTACGAGCAGTACTTC. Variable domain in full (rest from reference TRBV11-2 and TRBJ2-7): EAGVAQSPRYKIIEKRQSVAFWCNPISGHATLYWYQQILGQGPKLLIQFQNNGVVDDSQLPKDRFSAERLKGVDSTLKIQPAKLEDSAVYLCASSFPASGLYEQYFGPGTRLTVT.

As DNA, the CDR3 is TGTGCCAGCAGCCTGACAGGGGGATGGGGAGAGACCCAGTACTTC. Its protein is CASSLTGGWGETQYF. The genes are TRBV27 and TRBJ2-5, with 9 nucleotides matching TRBD1. With V trimmed by 6 bases and J by 4 bases, 9 bases remained unmatched. Germline lookup yields CDR1 MNHEY and CDR2 SMNVEV (reference sequence). CDR3 length equals 15 residues.

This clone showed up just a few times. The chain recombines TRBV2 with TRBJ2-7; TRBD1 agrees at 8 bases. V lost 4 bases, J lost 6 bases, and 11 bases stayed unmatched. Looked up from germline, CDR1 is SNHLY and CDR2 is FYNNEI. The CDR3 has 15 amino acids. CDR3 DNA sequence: TGTGCCAGCAGTGTCCAGGGGGCTCTCTTCGGCGAGCAGTACTTC. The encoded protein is CASSVQGALFGEQYF.

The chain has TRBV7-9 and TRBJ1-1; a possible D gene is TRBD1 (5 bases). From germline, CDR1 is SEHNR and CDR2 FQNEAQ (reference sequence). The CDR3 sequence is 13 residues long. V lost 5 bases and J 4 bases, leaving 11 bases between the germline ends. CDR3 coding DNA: TGTGCCAGCAGCCGACAGTCCCCCACTGAAGCTTTCTTT. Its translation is CASSRQSPTEAFF.

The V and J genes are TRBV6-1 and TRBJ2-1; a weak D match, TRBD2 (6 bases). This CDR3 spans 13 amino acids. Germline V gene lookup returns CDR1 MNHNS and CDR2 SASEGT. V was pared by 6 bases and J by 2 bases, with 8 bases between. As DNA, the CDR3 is TGTGCCAGCAGGACTAGTGCCTACAATGAGCAGTTCTTC. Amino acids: CASRTSAYNEQFF.

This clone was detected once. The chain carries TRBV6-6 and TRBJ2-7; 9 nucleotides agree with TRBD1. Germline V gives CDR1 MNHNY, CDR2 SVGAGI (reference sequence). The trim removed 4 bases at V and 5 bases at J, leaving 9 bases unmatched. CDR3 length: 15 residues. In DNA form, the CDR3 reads TGTGCCAGCAGTTCTGACCGGGACAGGGTTCACGAGCAGTACTTC. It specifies CASSSDRDRVHEQYF.

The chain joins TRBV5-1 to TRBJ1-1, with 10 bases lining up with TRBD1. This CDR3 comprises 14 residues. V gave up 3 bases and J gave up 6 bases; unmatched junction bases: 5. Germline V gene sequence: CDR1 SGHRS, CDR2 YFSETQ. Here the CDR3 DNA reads TGCGCCAGCAGCTACCGGGACAGGGGTTCTGAAGCTTTCTTT. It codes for CASSYRDRGSEAFF.